The 11 T cell receptor beta chains listed next were all sequenced from one sample in a study of blood T cell repertoires in COVID-19. Profiling relied on immunoSEQ multiplex PCR, and the TCRdb table lists in-frame clones only, not all of them. The repertoire holds fewer than 250,000 clones, roughly 91% seen once, with under 5% in the top ten. The material sequenced was peripheral blood. These receptors all stem from a human donor in a cohort sampled during active COVID-19.

This rearrangement joins TRBV7-2 to TRBJ1-1, with TRBD1 matching over 9 bases. The CDR3 runs to 14 residues. Germline V lookup: CDR1 SGHTA, CDR2 FQGNSA. V gave up 7 bases and J gave up 4 bases; unmatched junction bases: 7. CDR3 in amino acids: CASTPGQGRTEAFF. The CDR3 nucleotides read TGTGCCAGCACCCCAGGACAGGGGCGCACTGAAGCTTTCTTT. Together with reference TRBV7-2 and TRBJ1-1, the CDR3 gives the full variable domain: GAGVSQSPSNKVTEKGKDVELRCDPISGHTALYWYRQSLGQGLEFLIYFQGNSAPDKSGLPSDRFSAERTGGSVSTLTIQRTQQEDSAVYLCASTPGQGRTEAFFGQGTRLTVV.

The chain is built from TRBV30 and TRBJ2-7; 8 nucleotides align to TRBD1. This CDR3 has 13 residues. With 5 bases clipped from V and 4 bases from J, the junction kept 7 bases outside the gene matches. Germline CDR1 is GTSNPN and CDR2 is SVGIG (reference sequence). As DNA, the CDR3 is TGTGCCTGGGGCAGGGGGCGTGAGTACGAGCAGTACTTC. Its translation: CAWGRGREYEQYF.

The V gene is TRBV28, the J gene TRBJ2-7; 7 nucleotides match TRBD2. The CDR3 contains 14 residues. The germline V gene has CDR1 MDHEN and CDR2 SYDVKM. The trim removed 3 bases at V and 3 bases at J, leaving 5 bases unmatched. CDR3 nucleotides: TGTGCCAGCAGTTTGGTGGGGGGGGACTACGAGCAGTACTTC. This encodes CASSLVGGDYEQYF.

This clone showed up just a few times. The chain recombines TRBV6-6 with TRBJ1-4; D is perhaps TRBD1 (5 bases). Germline assignment: CDR1 MNHNY and CDR2 SVGAGI (reference sequence). The CDR3 consists of 14 residues. V lost 7 bases and J 5 bases, leaving 14 bases between the germline ends. CDR3: CASTHMEGNEKLFF. The CDR3 DNA reads TGTGCCAGCACCCACATGGAGGGGAATGAAAAACTGTTTTTT.

The chain links TRBV27 to TRBJ1-2; perhaps TRBD1 as D (5 bases). The CDR3 is 14 amino acids. V lost 0 bases and J lost 8, with 13 bases in between. The germline V gene encodes CDR1 MNHEY and CDR2 SMNVEV (reference sequence). Written as DNA, the CDR3 is TGTGCCAGCAGTTTATCGGCAGGGCTGGAGGGCTACACCTTC. Its protein product is CASSLSAGLEGYTF.

This clone has just one count. The CDR3 sequence is CASGRDSRTYEQYF. The DNA for the CDR3 is TGCGCCAGCGGACGGGACAGCAGAACTTACGAGCAGTACTTC. The rearrangement joins TRBV5-1 to TRBJ2-7; 7 nucleotides line up with TRBD1. The V gene end was trimmed by 7 bases and the J gene end by 4 bases; junction bases not matched to a gene: 11. Germline V gene data show CDR1 as SGHRS and CDR2 as YFSETQ. The CDR3 runs to 14 residues.

V usage is TRBV19 and J usage is TRBJ1-1; D is unclear. This CDR3 is 14 amino acids long. Germline V lookup: CDR1 LNHDA, CDR2 SQIVND (reference sequence). V lost 6 bases, J lost 1 base, and 12 bases lay in between. Here the CDR3 reads CASRALGANTEAFF. CDR3 in DNA: TGTGCCAGTAGAGCCCTAGGCGCGAACACTGAAGCTTTCTTT.

This clone was recorded only once. The gene calls are TRBV10-2 and TRBJ2-7; maybe TRBD2 (5 bases). Trimming removed 4 bases from V and 6 bases from J, with 13 bases in between. CDR3 length equals 13 residues. CDR1 is WSHSY, CDR2 SAAADI, per germline. In DNA, the CDR3 is TGCGCCAGCAGTGTCGGACTTACCGGCGAGCAGTACTTC. Translated, it gives CASSVGLTGEQYF.

Here the CDR3 reads CASSQTDQGYYGYTF. CDR3 bases: TGCGCCAGCAGCCAGACCGATCAGGGTTACTATGGCTACACCTTC. This chain uses TRBV4-3 with TRBJ1-2, with TRBD1 as a possible D gene (5 bases). V lost 3 bases to trimming and J lost 3 bases, with 14 bases between them. This CDR3 is built from 15 residues. The V gene's germline CDR1 is LGHNA and CDR2 YSLEER.

The chain joins TRBV6-6 to TRBJ1-2; the D gene is possibly TRBD1 (6 bases). Looked up from germline, CDR1 is MNHNY and CDR2 is SVGAGI (reference sequence). This CDR3 is 14 amino acids long. Trimming cost V 0 bases and J 11 bases, with 16 bases left between them. The CDR3 region is CASSYSLTGEAYTF. CDR3 DNA: TGTGCCAGCAGTTACTCTTTGACAGGAGAAGCTTACACCTTC.

The rearrangement links TRBV9 to TRBJ2-6, with 8 bases lining up with TRBD2. Trimming at V came to 0 bases and at J to 2 bases, leaving 7 bases not matched to a gene. CDR1 and CDR2 from the germline V gene are SGDLS and YYNGEE. This CDR3 comprises 18 residues. Here the CDR3 DNA reads TGTGCCAGCAGCGTAGGGGTAGCGGGGACCACTGGGGCCAACGTCCTGACTTTC. Its translation: CASSVGVAGTTGANVLTF. Complete variable domain (other parts from reference TRBV9 and TRBJ2-6): DSGVTQTPKHLITATGQRVTLRCSPRSGDLSVYWYQQSLDQGLQFLIQYYNGEERAKGNILERFSAQQFPDLHSELNLSSLELGDSALYFCASSVGVAGTTGANVLTFGAGSRLTVL.